The clone carrying this TCR beta chain was detected once. Its antigen is still unknown. The PCR ran on 60 Vbeta and 13 Jbeta primers. Assay: immunoSEQ multiplex PCR; the TCRdb copy retains only in-frame clones and omits some. The sample has about 140,000 clones; about three quarters are singletons. The sample is drawn from a study of cytomegalovirus exposure and HLA in healthy donors. Study findings and constraints: In a later analysis, CMV-associated beta chains were mostly HLA-associated, it appeared. High sensitivity and specificity were reportedly achieved when the classifier diagnosed cytomegalovirus status.

The sequence was collected from a woman in her 30s in good health and CMV-seronegative. The specimen was PBMCs.

CDR3 loop: CASSSTGDSTGELFF. The CDR3 bases are TGTGCCAGCAGCTCTACAGGGGATAGCACCGGGGAGCTGTTTTTT. The genes are TRBV13 and TRBJ2-2, with 7 bases aligning to TRBD1. The CDR3 sequence is 15 residues long. CDR1 PRHDT and CDR2 FYEKMQ come from the germline V gene (reference sequence). V lost 4 bases, J lost 4 bases, and 6 bases stayed unmatched.